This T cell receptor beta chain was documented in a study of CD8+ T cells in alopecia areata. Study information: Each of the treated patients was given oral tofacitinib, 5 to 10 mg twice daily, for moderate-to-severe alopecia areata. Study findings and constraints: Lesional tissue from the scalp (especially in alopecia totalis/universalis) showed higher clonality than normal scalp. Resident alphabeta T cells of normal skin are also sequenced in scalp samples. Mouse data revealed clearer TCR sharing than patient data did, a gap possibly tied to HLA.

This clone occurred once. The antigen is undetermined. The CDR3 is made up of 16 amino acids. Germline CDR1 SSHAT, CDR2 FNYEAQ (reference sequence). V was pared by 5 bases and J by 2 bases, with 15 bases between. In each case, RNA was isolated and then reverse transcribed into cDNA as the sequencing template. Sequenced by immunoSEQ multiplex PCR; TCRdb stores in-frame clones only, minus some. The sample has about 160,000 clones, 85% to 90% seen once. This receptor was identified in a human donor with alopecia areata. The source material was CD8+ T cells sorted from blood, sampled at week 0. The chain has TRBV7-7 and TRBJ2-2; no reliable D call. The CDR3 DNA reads TGTGCCAGCAGCCCAGGCCCCGGAAGTAACACCGGGGAGCTGTTTTTT. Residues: CASSPGPGSNTGELFF.